These 18 T cell receptor beta chains were sequenced from one sample in a study of blood T cell repertoires in COVID-19. The protocol was immunoSEQ multiplex PCR, while the TCRdb copy is restricted to in-frame clones and leaves out a portion. The sample lists some 26,000 clones, about 88% occurring once. The sequencing input was peripheral blood. These receptors were collected from a woman between 45 and 60 years old with active COVID-19.

The CDR3 protein is CASTPGAPGAQYF. As DNA, the CDR3 is TGTGCCAGTACGCCAGGCGCCCCAGGGGCGCAGTATTTT. The chain joins TRBV28 to TRBJ2-3; a weak D match, TRBD1 (6 bases). Germline assignment: CDR1 MDHEN and CDR2 SYDVKM. The CDR3 loop spans 13 amino acids. V was clipped by 9 bases and J by 10 bases, with 20 bases between them.

The V call is TRBV5-1, the J call TRBJ2-7, with TRBD1 matching over 7 bases. The V segment lost 2 bases and the J segment 2 bases; nucleotides outside the gene matches: 7. The CDR3 runs to 15 residues. CDR1 is SGHRS, CDR2 YFSETQ, per germline. In DNA form, the CDR3 reads TGCGCCAGCAGCTTTAGTTGGCAGGGGGCCTACGAGCAGTACTTC. Translation: CASSFSWQGAYEQYF.

This chain joins TRBV7-9 and TRBJ2-5; unclear D gene. The V end lost 3 bases, the J end lost 5 bases, and 7 bases lay between the germline ends. The CDR3 length is 12 residues. Germline CDR1 and CDR2: SEHNR and FQNEAQ (reference sequence). CDR3 sequence: CASSFHRETQYF. The CDR3 nucleotides are TGTGCCAGCAGCTTCCATCGGGAGACCCAGTACTTC. The whole variable domain, filled in from reference TRBV7-9 and TRBJ2-5, reads DTGVSQNPRHKITKRGQNVTFRCDPISEHNRLYWYRQTLGQGPEFLTYFQNEAQLEKSRLLSDRFSAERPKGSFSTLEIQRTEQGDSAMYLCASSFHRETQYFGPGTRLLVL.

The V gene is TRBV28, the J gene TRBJ2-2; D uncertain. Trimming cost V 2 bases and J 5 bases, with 6 bases left between them. The CDR3 runs to 13 residues. Germline loops: CDR1 MDHEN, CDR2 SYDVKM. CDR3 sequence: CASSLPGTGELFF. Written as DNA, the CDR3 is TGTGCCAGCAGTTTACCCGGTACCGGGGAGCTGTTTTTT.

J is TRBJ1-1 and V is TRBV7-8; tentative D call: TRBD1 (6 bases). Trimming removed 2 bases from V and 4 bases from J, with 14 bases in between. Per germline, CDR1 SGHVS and CDR2 FQNEAQ. This CDR3 region has 15 residues. The CDR3 DNA reads TGTGCCAGCAGCTTAAGTCAGACACAGGGCACTGAAGCTTTCTTT. Its protein product is CASSLSQTQGTEAFF.

The chain carries TRBV25-1 and TRBJ2-7; 8 bases line up with TRBD1. The CDR3 sequence is 15 residues long. V shed 1 base, J shed 6 bases, and the junction held 8 bases outside the gene matches. Germline assignment: CDR1 MGHDK and CDR2 SYGVNS. CDR3 nucleotides: TGTGCCAGCAGTGAATGGGTCAGGGGGCAAGGCGAGCAGTACTTC. Protein: CASSEWVRGQGEQYF.

This clone appeared once. The gene calls are TRBV15 and TRBJ2-4; tentative D call: TRBD1 (6 bases). V gave up 3 bases and J gave up 0 bases, with 12 bases separating them. The germline V gene encodes CDR1 LNHNV and CDR2 YYDKDF (reference sequence). The CDR3 loop spans 16 amino acids. The CDR3 DNA reads as TGTGCCACCAGCAGGGGGACATCTCTAGCCAAAAACATTCAGTACTTC. Amino acid sequence: CATSRGTSLAKNIQYF.

The genes are TRBV6-2 or TRBV6-3 and TRBJ2-5; 14 bases are a match to TRBD2. In germline, CDR1 is MNHEY, CDR2 SVGEGT. This CDR3 spans 16 amino acids. With V trimmed by 4 bases and J by 5 bases, 6 bases remained unmatched. DNA for the CDR3: TGTGCCAGCAGTTTGACTAGCGGGAGGGCCGGGGAGACCCAGTACTTC. This gives the protein CASSLTSGRAGETQYF.

CDR3 sequence reads: CASSPSGSKDTQYF. The CDR3 DNA is TGTGCCAGTAGTCCGAGCGGGAGTAAGGATACGCAGTATTTT. The V gene is TRBV19, the J gene TRBJ2-3, with 8 nucleotides matching TRBD2. This CDR3 has 14 amino acids. Per the germline V gene, CDR1 is LNHDA and CDR2 is SQIVND (reference sequence). The ends lost 5 bases at V and 6 bases at J; junction bases unmatched: 7.

This chain joins TRBV18 and TRBJ2-2; D may be TRBD1 (6 bases). Per germline, CDR1 KGHSH and CDR2 LQKENI. V dropped 4 bases and J dropped 4 bases, with 22 bases sitting between them. The CDR3 is 18 amino acids. The CDR3 DNA reads TGTGCCAGCTCACGACAGGCGCCTTCCTCCTTTCTCACCGGGGAGCTGTTTTTT. Translating gives CASSRQAPSSFLTGELFF.

This rearrangement joins TRBV27 to TRBJ1-2, with D uncertain. Germline loops: CDR1 MNHEY, CDR2 SMNVEV (reference sequence). The CDR3 contains 14 residues. The V gene lost 2 bases and the J gene lost 2 bases, with 9 bases spanning the gap. CDR3 amino acids: CASSLRSANYGYTF. CDR3 sequence (DNA): TGTGCCAGCAGTTTAAGATCAGCGAACTATGGCTACACCTTC.

The rearrangement joins TRBV6-5 to TRBJ2-7; 8 bases line up with TRBD1. Per the germline V gene, CDR1 is MNHEY and CDR2 is SVGAGI. The CDR3 is 14 amino acids. J gave up 3 bases and V 8 bases, and 9 bases lay outside the gene matches. The CDR3 nucleotides are TGTGCCAGCGGGGTTGACAGGGGTGGCTACGAGCAGTACTTC. Amino acid sequence: CASGVDRGGYEQYF.

The chain uses TRBV7-3 and TRBJ2-3; 8 bases line up with TRBD2. The V segment lost 3 bases and the J segment 4 bases; nucleotides outside the gene matches: 3. CDR1 and CDR2 (germline): SGHTA, FQGTGA. The CDR3 spans 14 residues. This CDR3 is CASSLSGSADTQYF. DNA of the CDR3: TGTGCCAGCAGCTTGAGCGGGAGCGCAGATACGCAGTATTTT.

J is TRBJ2-5 and V is TRBV7-3, with a possible D match to TRBD2 (6 bases). Trimming stripped 0 bases from V and 5 bases from J, with 13 bases between. The CDR3 is made up of 15 amino acids. Germline assignment: CDR1 SGHTA and CDR2 FQGTGA. Written as DNA, the CDR3 is TGTGCCAGCAGCTTAACTGGGAGGAGTGGGGAGACCCAGTACTTC. Amino acids: CASSLTGRSGETQYF.

This clone was picked up one time. The rearrangement links TRBV6-6 to TRBJ1-2; D gene uncertain. With 6 bases removed from V and 2 bases from J, the gap between germline ends came to 13 bases. In germline, CDR1 is MNHNY, CDR2 SVGAGI (reference sequence). There are 14 residues in the CDR3. The CDR3 DNA reads TGTGCCAGCAGACCAGAGGGAGGGAACTATGGCTACACCTTC. Protein product: CASRPEGGNYGYTF.

V gene TRBV10-3 combines with J gene TRBJ2-7; D remains unclear. The germline CDR1 and CDR2 sequences are ENHRY and SYGVKD. The CDR3 loop spans 14 amino acids. Trimming stripped 3 bases from V and 0 bases from J, with 9 bases between. The CDR3 here is CAISDYISSYEQYF. The CDR3 DNA reads TGTGCCATCAGTGATTACATCAGCTCCTACGAGCAGTACTTC.

V gene TRBV2 combines with J gene TRBJ2-1, with TRBD2 identical over 11 bases. CDR1 SNHLY and CDR2 FYNNEI come from the germline V gene. The CDR3 is made up of 14 amino acids. J was trimmed by 8 bases and V by 4 bases; bases with no gene match: 4. CDR3 loop: CASSVAGGPYEQFF. In DNA form, the CDR3 reads TGTGCCAGCAGTGTAGCGGGAGGGCCCTATGAGCAGTTCTTC.

This clone was seen a single time. The chain employs TRBV5-6 and TRBJ2-1; D is ambiguous. The CDR3 runs 13 residues. The germline V gene encodes CDR1 SGHDT and CDR2 YYEEEE. The ends were cut back, 0 bases at V and 8 bases at J, with 9 bases in the middle. In DNA form, the CDR3 reads TGTGCCAGCAGCTTGGGGCCTCAAGATGAGCAGTTCTTC. Translation gives CASSLGPQDEQFF.